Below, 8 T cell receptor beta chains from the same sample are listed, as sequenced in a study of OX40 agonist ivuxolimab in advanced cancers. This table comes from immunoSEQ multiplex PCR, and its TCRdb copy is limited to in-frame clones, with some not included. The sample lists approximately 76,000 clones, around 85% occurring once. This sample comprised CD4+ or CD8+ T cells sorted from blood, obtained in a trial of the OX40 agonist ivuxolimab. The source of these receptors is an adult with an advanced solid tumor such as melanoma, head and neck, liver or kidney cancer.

The DNA for the CDR3 is TGTGCCAGCAGTAGATACGGGGGTGCCGCCATATATTTT. It translates to CASSRYGGAAIYF. This chain connects TRBV7-2 to TRBJ1-3; D is possibly TRBD1 (5 bases). The CDR3 has 13 residues. CDR1 SGHTA and CDR2 FQGNSA come from the germline V gene. Trimming removed 6 bases from V and 11 bases from J, with 17 bases in between. Filled out from reference TRBV7-2 and TRBJ1-3, the complete variable domain reads GAGVSQSPSNKVTEKGKDVELRCDPISGHTALYWYRQSLGQGLEFLIYFQGNSAPDKSGLPSDRFSAERTGGSVSTLTIQRTQQEDSAVYLCASSRYGGAAIYFGEGSWLTVV.

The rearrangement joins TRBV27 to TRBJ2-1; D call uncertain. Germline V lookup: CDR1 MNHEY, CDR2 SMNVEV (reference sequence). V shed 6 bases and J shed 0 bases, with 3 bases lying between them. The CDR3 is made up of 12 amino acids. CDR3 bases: TGTGCCAGCAGGAGCTCCTACAATGAGCAGTTCTTC. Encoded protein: CASRSSYNEQFF.

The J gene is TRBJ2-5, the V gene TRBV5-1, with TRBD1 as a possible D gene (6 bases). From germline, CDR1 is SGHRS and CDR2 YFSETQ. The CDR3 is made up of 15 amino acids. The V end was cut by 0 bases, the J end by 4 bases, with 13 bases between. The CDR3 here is CASSLGAGDVETQYF. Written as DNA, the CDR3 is TGCGCCAGCAGCTTGGGGGCAGGGGACGTAGAGACCCAGTACTTC.

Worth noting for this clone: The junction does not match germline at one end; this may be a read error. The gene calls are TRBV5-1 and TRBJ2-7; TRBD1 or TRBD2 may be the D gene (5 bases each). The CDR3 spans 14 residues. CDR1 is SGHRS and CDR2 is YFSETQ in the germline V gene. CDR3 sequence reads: CASSPGRLGREQYF. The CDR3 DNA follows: TGTGCCAGCAGCCCGGGACGGCTGGGGCGCGAGCAGTACTTC. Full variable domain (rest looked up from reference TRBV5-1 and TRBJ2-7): KAGVTQTPRYLIKTRGQQVTLSCSPISGHRSVSWYQQTPGQGLQFLFEYFSETQRNKGNFPGRFSGRQFSNSRSEMNVSTLELGDSALYLCASSPGRLGREQYFGPGTRLTVT.

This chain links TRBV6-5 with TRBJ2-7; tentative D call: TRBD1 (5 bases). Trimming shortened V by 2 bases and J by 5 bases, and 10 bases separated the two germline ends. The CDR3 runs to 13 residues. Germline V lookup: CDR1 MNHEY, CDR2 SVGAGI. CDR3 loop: CASSYVGVDEQYF. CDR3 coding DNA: TGTGCCAGCAGTTACGTAGGGGTTGACGAGCAGTACTTC.

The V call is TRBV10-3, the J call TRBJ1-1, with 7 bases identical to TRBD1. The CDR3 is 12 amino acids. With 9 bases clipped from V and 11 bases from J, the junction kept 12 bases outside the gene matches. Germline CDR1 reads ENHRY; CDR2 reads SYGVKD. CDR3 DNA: TGTGCCATTCAGGGGGAAAACAATCGGGCTTTCTTT. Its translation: CAIQGENNRAFF.

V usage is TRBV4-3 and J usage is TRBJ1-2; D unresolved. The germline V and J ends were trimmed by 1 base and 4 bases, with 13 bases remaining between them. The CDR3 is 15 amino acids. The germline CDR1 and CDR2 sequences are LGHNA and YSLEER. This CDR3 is CASSQVATEIYGYTF. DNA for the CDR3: TGCGCCAGCAGCCAAGTCGCCACGGAGATCTATGGCTACACCTTC.

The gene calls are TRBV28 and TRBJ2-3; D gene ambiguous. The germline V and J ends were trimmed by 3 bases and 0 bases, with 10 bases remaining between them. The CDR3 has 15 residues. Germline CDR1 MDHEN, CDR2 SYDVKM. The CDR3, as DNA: TGTGCCAGCAGTTTTACGGGTTCTAGCACAGATACGCAGTATTTT. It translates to CASSFTGSSTDTQYF.